The sequence of this TCR beta chain was determined in a study of blood T cell repertoires in COVID-19. Study overall: COVID-19 samples, acute and convalescent, were from the United States, Italy and Spain. Sources were T cells, B-cell-depleted T cells, or PBMCs; the material itself was cDNA or gDNA.

In the original analysis: Amplification with reference gene primers provided the estimates of nucleated cell counts. Repertoires were generated with immunoSEQ multiplex PCR, while TCRdb's copy carries only in-frame clones and drops some. The V and J calls and clone size were taken over from that table, and D and trimming were inferred from the DNA. The repertoire holds under 85,000 clones, with 86% as singletons. Per the germline V gene, CDR1 is WNHNN and CDR2 is SYGVQD (reference sequence). V shed 3 bases and J shed 11 bases, with 8 bases lying between them. This CDR3 is 11 amino acids long. The sequencing sample was made of peripheral blood. This chain connects TRBV10-1 to TRBJ2-1; tentative D call: TRBD1 (5 bases). The receptor's source is a human donor in a cohort sampled during active COVID-19. The DNA of the CDR3 is TGCGCCAGCAGTGATGGACATAAGCAGTTCTTC. Translated: CASSDGHKQFF.